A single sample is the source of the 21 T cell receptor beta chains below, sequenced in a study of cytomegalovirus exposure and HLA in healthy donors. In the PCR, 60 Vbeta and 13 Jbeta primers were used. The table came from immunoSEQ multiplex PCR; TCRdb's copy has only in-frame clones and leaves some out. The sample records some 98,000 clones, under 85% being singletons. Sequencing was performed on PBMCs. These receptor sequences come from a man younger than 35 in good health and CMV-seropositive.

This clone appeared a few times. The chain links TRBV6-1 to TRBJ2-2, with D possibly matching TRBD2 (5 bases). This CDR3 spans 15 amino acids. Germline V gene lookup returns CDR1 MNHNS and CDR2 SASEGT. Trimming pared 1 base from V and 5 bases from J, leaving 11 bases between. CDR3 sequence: CASSEGGVWTGELFF. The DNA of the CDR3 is TGTGCCAGCAGTGAAGGGGGAGTCTGGACCGGGGAGCTGTTTTTT.

The chain's CDR3 is CASSLGGQEQFF. CDR3 sequence (DNA): TGTGCCAGCAGTTTAGGTGGACAAGAGCAGTTCTTC. V and J are TRBV27 and TRBJ2-1, with D perhaps matching TRBD1 (5 bases). CDR3 size: 12 residues. Germline CDR1 and CDR2: MNHEY and SMNVEV (reference sequence). Deletions cut 2 bases from V and 10 bases from J, with 9 bases between.

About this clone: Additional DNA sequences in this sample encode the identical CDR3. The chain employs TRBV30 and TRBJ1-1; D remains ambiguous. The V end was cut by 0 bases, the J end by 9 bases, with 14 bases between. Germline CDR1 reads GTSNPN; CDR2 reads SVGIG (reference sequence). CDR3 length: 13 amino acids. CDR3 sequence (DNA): TGTGCCTGGAGTGTTAACCCGAGGCAGAAAGCTTTCTTT. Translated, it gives CAWSVNPRQKAFF.

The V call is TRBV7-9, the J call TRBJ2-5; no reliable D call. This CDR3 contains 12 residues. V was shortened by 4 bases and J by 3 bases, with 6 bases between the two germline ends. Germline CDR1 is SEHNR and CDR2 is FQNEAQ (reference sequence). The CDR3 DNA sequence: TGTGCCAGCAGCTCTATCGAAGAGACCCAGTACTTC. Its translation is CASSSIEETQYF.

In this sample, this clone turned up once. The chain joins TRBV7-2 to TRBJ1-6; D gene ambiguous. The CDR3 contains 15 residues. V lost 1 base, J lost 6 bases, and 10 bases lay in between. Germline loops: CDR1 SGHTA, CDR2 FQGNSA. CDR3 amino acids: CASSLVVRSNSPLHF. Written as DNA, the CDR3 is TGTGCCAGCAGCTTAGTGGTGAGGAGTAATTCACCCCTCCACTTT.

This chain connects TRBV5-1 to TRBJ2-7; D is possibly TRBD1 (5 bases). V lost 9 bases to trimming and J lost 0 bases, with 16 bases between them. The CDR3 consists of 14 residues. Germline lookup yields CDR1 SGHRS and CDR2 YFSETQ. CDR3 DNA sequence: TGCGCCAACGCCCCGAAAGGGGCCTCCTACGAGCAGTACTTC. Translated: CANAPKGASYEQYF.

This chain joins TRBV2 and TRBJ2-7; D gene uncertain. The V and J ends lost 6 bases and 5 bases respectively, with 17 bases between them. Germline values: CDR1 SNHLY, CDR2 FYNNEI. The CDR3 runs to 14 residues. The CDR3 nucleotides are TGTGCCAGCAGGGTACTTCCGTTCCCCCACGAGCAGTACTTC. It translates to CASRVLPFPHEQYF.

The CDR3 protein is CATSRDRGLGSPLHF. CDR3 nucleotides: TGTGCCACCAGCAGAGATCGGGGTTTAGGTTCACCCCTCCACTTT. This sequence joins TRBV15 and TRBJ1-6; no clear D. Germline CDR1 is LNHNV and CDR2 is YYDKDF (reference sequence). Trimming removed 0 bases at V and 9 bases at J, with 12 bases between. CDR3 length: 15 amino acids.

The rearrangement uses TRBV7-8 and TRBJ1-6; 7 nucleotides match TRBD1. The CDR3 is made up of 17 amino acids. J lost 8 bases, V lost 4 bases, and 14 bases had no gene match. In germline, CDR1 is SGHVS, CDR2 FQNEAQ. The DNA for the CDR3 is TGTGCCAGCAGCTCTAGGGCCATCCTCACAGGGGATTCACCCCTCCACTTT. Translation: CASSSRAILTGDSPLHF.

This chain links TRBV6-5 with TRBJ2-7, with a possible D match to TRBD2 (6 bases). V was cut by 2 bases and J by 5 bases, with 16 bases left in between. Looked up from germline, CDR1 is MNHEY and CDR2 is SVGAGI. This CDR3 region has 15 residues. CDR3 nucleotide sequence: TGTGCCAGCAGTTACGGAAGCTGGGGGGTGGACGAGCAGTACTTC. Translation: CASSYGSWGVDEQYF.

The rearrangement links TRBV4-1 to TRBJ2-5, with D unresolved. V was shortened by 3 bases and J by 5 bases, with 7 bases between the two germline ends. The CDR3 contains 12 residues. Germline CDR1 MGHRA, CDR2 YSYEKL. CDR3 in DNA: TGCGCCAGCAGCCATGCCGGGGAGACCCAGTACTTC. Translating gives CASSHAGETQYF.

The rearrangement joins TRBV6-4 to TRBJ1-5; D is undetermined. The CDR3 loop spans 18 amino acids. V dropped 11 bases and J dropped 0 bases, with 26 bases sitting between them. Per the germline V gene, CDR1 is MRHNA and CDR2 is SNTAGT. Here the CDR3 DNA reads TGTGCCCGTGGTGAGGGTAGAGATCAGCGCTTTAGCAATCAGCCCCAGCATTTT. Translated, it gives CARGEGRDQRFSNQPQHF.

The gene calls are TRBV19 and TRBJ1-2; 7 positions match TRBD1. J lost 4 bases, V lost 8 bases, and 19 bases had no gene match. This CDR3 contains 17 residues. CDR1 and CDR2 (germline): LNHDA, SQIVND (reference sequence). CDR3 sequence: CASLAADRLTPPYGYTF. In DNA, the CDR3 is TGTGCCAGTTTGGCCGCGGACAGGCTGACTCCTCCCTATGGCTACACCTTC.

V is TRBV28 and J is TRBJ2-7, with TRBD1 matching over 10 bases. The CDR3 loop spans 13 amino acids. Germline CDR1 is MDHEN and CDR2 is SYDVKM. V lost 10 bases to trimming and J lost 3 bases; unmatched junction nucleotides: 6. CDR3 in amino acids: CAISGQGYYEQYF. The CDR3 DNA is TGTGCCATCTCGGGACAGGGGTACTACGAGCAGTACTTC.

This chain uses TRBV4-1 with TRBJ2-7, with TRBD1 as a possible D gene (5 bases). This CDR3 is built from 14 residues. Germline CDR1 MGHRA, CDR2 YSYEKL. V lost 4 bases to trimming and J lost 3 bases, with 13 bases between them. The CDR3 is CASSPNPQGYEQYF. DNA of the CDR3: TGCGCCAGCAGCCCGAATCCTCAGGGCTACGAGCAGTACTTC.

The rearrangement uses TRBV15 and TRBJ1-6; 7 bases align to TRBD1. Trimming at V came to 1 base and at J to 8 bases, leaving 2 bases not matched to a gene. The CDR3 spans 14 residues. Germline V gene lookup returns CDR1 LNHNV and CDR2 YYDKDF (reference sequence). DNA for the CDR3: TGTGCCACCAGCAGAGGACAGGGTTATTCACCCCTCCACTTT. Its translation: CATSRGQGYSPLHF.

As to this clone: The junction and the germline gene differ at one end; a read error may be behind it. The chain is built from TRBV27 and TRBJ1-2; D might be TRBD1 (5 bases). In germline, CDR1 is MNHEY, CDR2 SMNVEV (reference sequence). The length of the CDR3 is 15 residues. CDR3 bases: TGTGCCAGCACTTTAAAACCGGGACTTATATGTGGCTACACCTTC. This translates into CASTLKPGLICGYTF.

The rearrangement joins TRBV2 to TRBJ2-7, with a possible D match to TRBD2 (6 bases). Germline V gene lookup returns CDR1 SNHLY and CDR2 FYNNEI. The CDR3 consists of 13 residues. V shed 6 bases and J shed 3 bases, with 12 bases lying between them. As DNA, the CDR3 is TGTGCCAGCAGAGGGGCGGGAAACTACGAGCAGTACTTC. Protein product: CASRGAGNYEQYF. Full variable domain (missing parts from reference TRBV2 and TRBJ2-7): EPEVTQTPSHQVTQMGQEVILRCVPISNHLYFYWYRQILGQKVEFLVSFYNNEISEKSEIFDDQFSVERPDGSNFTLKIRSTKLEDSAMYFCASRGAGNYEQYFGPGTRLTVT.

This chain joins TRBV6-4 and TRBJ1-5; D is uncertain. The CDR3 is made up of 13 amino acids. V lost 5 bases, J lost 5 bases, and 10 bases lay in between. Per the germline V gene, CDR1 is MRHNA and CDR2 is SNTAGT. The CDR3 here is CASSLRRDQPQHF. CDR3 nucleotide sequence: TGTGCCAGCAGTCTTCGGAGGGATCAGCCCCAGCATTTT.

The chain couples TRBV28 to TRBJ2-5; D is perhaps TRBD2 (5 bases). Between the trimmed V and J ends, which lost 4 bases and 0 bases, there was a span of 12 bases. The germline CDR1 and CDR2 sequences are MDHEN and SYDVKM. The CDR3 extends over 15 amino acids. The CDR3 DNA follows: TGTGCCAGCAGTTCAGGAGGAGCGGACCAAGAGACCCAGTACTTC. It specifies CASSSGGADQETQYF.

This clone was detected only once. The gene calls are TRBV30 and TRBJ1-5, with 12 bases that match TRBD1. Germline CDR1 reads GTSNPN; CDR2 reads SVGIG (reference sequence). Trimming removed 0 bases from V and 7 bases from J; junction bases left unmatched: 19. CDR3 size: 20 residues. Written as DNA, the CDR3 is TGTGCCTGGAGTGTACGACCCGGGACAGGGGGCCTCCCAAGCGGCCAGCCCCAGCATTTT. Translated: CAWSVRPGTGGLPSGQPQHF.